The 21 T cell receptor beta chains presented below share a single source sample, sequenced in a study of shared clonotypes between healthy human individuals. Using immunoSEQ multiplex PCR, the repertoire was profiled, and TCRdb retains in-frame clones only, with some absent. In the table there are roughly 400,000 clones, 96% of which are singletons. The sample was memory CD8+ T cells sorted from blood. Subset reported: CD45RO+ cells pooled with CCR7-negative TemRA cells. These TCRs come from a man under 40 in good health.

This CDR3 is CASSPRPGGDQPQHF. Written as DNA, the CDR3 is TGTGCCAGCAGCCCTAGGCCGGGGGGTGATCAGCCCCAGCATTTT. The genes are TRBV5-4 and TRBJ1-5, with D maybe TRBD1 (5 bases). V dropped 4 bases and J dropped 5 bases, with 16 bases sitting between them. Germline CDR1 and CDR2: SGHNT and YYREEE (reference sequence). The CDR3 spans 15 residues. Full variable domain (remainder filled in from reference TRBV5-4 and TRBJ1-5): ETGVTQSPTHLIKTRGQQVTLRCSSQSGHNTVSWYQQALGQGPQFIFQYYREEENGRGNFPPRFSGLQFPNYSSELNVNALELDDSALYLCASSPRPGGDQPQHFGDGTRLSIL.

The V call is TRBV6-6, the J call TRBJ2-2, with 9 bases aligning to TRBD2. CDR3 length: 14 residues. CDR1 is MNHNY and CDR2 is SVGAGI in the germline V gene (reference sequence). The J segment lost 4 bases and the V segment lost 6 bases, leaving 3 bases of the junction unmatched. CDR3 residues: CASRPTSGTGELFF. CDR3 DNA: TGTGCCAGCAGACCGACTAGCGGCACCGGGGAGCTGTTTTTT.

The CDR3 protein is CASSLGEEQPQHF. In DNA, the CDR3 is TGTGCCAGCAGCTTGGGGGAGGAACAGCCCCAGCATTTT. This sequence joins TRBV5-6 and TRBJ1-5; D ambiguous. Per germline, CDR1 SGHDT and CDR2 YYEEEE. V was shortened by 0 bases and J by 7 bases, with 8 bases between the two germline ends. The CDR3 is 13 residues long.

The V and J genes are TRBV7-9 and TRBJ2-7; D gene ambiguous. The germline V gene encodes CDR1 SEHNR and CDR2 FQNEAQ (reference sequence). The CDR3 is 12 residues long. V was clipped by 6 bases and J by 0 bases, with 6 bases between them. CDR3 bases: TGTGCCAGCAGTGGCACCTCCTACGAGCAGTACTTC. It translates to CASSGTSYEQYF.

The genes are TRBV6-4 and TRBJ2-3, with 8 bases fitting TRBD2. Germline CDR1 reads MRHNA; CDR2 reads SNTAGT. The CDR3 runs 13 residues. J lost 1 base, V lost 6 bases, and 0 bases had no gene match. This CDR3 is CASRLAGTDTQYF. In DNA, the CDR3 is TGTGCCAGCAGACTAGCGGGCACAGATACGCAGTATTTT.

The chain links TRBV27 to TRBJ1-2; TRBD1 agrees at 7 bases. J gave up 4 bases and V 3 bases, and 8 bases lay outside the gene matches. CDR3 size: 15 residues. The germline V gene has CDR1 MNHEY and CDR2 SMNVEV (reference sequence). The CDR3 protein is CASSFIYRGPYGYTF. The CDR3 nucleotides are TGTGCCAGCAGTTTTATTTATAGGGGGCCCTATGGCTACACCTTC.

This rearrangement joins TRBV7-9 to TRBJ1-2, with 7 bases that match TRBD1. Germline V gene data show CDR1 as SEHNR and CDR2 as FQNEAQ (reference sequence). V lost 5 bases to trimming and J lost 8 bases; unmatched junction nucleotides: 5. The CDR3 is 12 amino acids. CDR3 in DNA: TGTGCCAGCAGCCAGGGACAGCGGGGCTACACCTTC. This sequence encodes CASSQGQRGYTF.

This clone appeared once. The chain combines TRBV29-1 with TRBJ2-7, with 14 bases fitting TRBD2. The ends lost 7 bases at V and 6 bases at J; junction bases unmatched: 5. From germline, CDR1 is SQVTM and CDR2 ANQGSEA. This CDR3 region has 13 residues. CDR3 loop: CSARGLAGGEQYF. Here the CDR3 DNA reads TGCAGCGCCAGAGGACTAGCGGGAGGCGAGCAGTACTTC.

This clone was detected only once. The chain links TRBV14 to TRBJ1-1; TRBD1 agrees at 10 bases. The CDR3 covers 15 residues. Germline CDR1 is SGHDN and CDR2 is FVKESK. The J segment lost 3 bases and the V segment lost 2 bases, leaving 3 bases of the junction unmatched. This chain's CDR3 is CASSQTGTGDTEAFF. CDR3 nucleotide sequence: TGTGCCAGCAGCCAAACCGGGACAGGGGACACTGAAGCTTTCTTT.

This chain links TRBV13 with TRBJ2-3, with 10 bases lining up with TRBD2. This CDR3 spans 16 amino acids. With V trimmed by 2 bases and J by 5 bases, 7 bases remained unmatched. The germline gives CDR1 PRHDT, CDR2 FYEKMQ (reference sequence). Here the CDR3 reads CASSLLAGAGGDTQYF. The CDR3 DNA is TGTGCCAGCAGCTTACTAGCGGGAGCAGGGGGAGATACGCAGTATTTT.

The chain links TRBV28 to TRBJ2-5; possibly TRBD2 for D (5 bases). Germline V gene sequence: CDR1 MDHEN, CDR2 SYDVKM. V was trimmed by 6 bases and J by 0 bases, leaving 14 bases between them. CDR3 length equals 15 residues. The CDR3 loop is CASRHDSGYQETQYF. The CDR3, as DNA: TGTGCCAGCAGACACGATTCGGGATACCAAGAGACCCAGTACTTC.

V gene TRBV5-8 combines with J gene TRBJ2-3; D may be TRBD2 (6 bases). The germline V gene has CDR1 SGHTS and CDR2 YDEGEE. Trimming cost V 3 bases and J 0 bases, with 8 bases left between them. CDR3 length: 14 amino acids. The CDR3 DNA is TGTGCCAGCAGCTCGGGGACTAGCACAGATACGCAGTATTTT. It translates to CASSSGTSTDTQYF.

V usage is TRBV5-5 and J usage is TRBJ2-2; D remains unclear. Germline V gene sequence: CDR1 SGHKS, CDR2 YYEKEE (reference sequence). Trimming took 1 base from V and 1 from J, leaving 11 bases between them. The CDR3 has 16 residues. The CDR3 DNA reads as TGTGCCAGCAGCTTGCACGGGTACGGGAACACCGGGGAGCTGTTTTTT. Its translation: CASSLHGYGNTGELFF. Drawing the rest from reference TRBV5-5 and TRBJ2-2, the complete variable domain is DAGVTQSPTHLIKTRGQQVTLRCSPISGHKSVSWYQQVLGQGPQFIFQYYEKEERGRGNFPDRFSARQFPNYSSELNVNALLLGDSALYLCASSLHGYGNTGELFFGEGSRLTVL.

This rearrangement joins TRBV5-1 to TRBJ2-2, with TRBD2 as a possible D gene (6 bases). CDR3 length: 15 residues. In germline, CDR1 is SGHRS, CDR2 YFSETQ. Trimming left V 0 bases short and J 3 bases short, with 9 bases between. The CDR3, as DNA: TGCGCCAGCAGCTTGGCGGGAGCGTACACCGGGGAGCTGTTTTTT. Translation: CASSLAGAYTGELFF. The whole variable domain, filled in from reference TRBV5-1 and TRBJ2-2, reads KAGVTQTPRYLIKTRGQQVTLSCSPISGHRSVSWYQQTPGQGLQFLFEYFSETQRNKGNFPGRFSGRQFSNSRSEMNVSTLELGDSALYLCASSLAGAYTGELFFGEGSRLTVL.

The V gene is TRBV10-3, the J gene TRBJ2-5; D is possibly TRBD2 (6 bases). Germline assignment: CDR1 ENHRY and CDR2 SYGVKD. V was cut by 6 bases and J by 3 bases, with 11 bases left in between. CDR3 length equals 13 residues. CDR3: CAISSRREETQYF. DNA of the CDR3: TGTGCCATCAGCTCTAGGAGGGAAGAGACCCAGTACTTC.

This sequence joins TRBV29-1 and TRBJ2-7; tentatively, D is TRBD1 (6 bases). Trimming took off 4 bases at V and 0 bases at J, with 13 bases between the two ends. CDR1 is SQVTM and CDR2 is ANQGSEA in the germline V gene. This CDR3 is 14 amino acids long. This CDR3 is CSVVTGGASYEQYF. CDR3 in DNA: TGCAGCGTTGTGACAGGCGGAGCCTCCTACGAGCAGTACTTC.

This clone was seen just once. CDR3 protein: CASTTGGDYEQYF. For the CDR3, the DNA is TGTGCCAGCACTACAGGGGGGGACTACGAGCAGTACTTC. The rearrangement uses TRBV6-4 and TRBJ2-7; TRBD1 might be the D (8 bases). V was shortened by 7 bases and J by 3 bases, with 13 bases between the two germline ends. Germline CDR1 and CDR2: MRHNA and SNTAGT. The CDR3 runs 13 residues.

The genes are TRBV25-1 and TRBJ2-3; 9 nucleotides align to TRBD2. V shed 3 bases, J shed 2 bases, and the junction held 6 bases outside the gene matches. Germline V gives CDR1 MGHDK, CDR2 SYGVNS. The CDR3 extends over 16 amino acids. CDR3 sequence reads: CASSEGGGRATDTQYF. DNA of the CDR3: TGTGCCAGCAGTGAGGGGGGCGGGAGGGCCACAGATACGCAGTATTTT.

The chain has TRBV2 and TRBJ1-2, with a possible D match to TRBD1 (5 bases). Germline loops: CDR1 SNHLY, CDR2 FYNNEI. V shed 3 bases and J shed 8 bases, with 10 bases lying between them. The CDR3 is made up of 12 amino acids. The CDR3 loop is CASSEGWGGYTF. The CDR3 DNA reads as TGTGCCAGCAGTGAGGGGTGGGGCGGCTACACCTTC.

The chain is built from TRBV11-1 and TRBJ2-1; TRBD1 agrees at 10 bases. V shed 5 bases, J shed 4 bases, and the junction held 2 bases outside the gene matches. CDR1 SGHAT and CDR2 FQDESV come from the germline V gene (reference sequence). This CDR3 region has 14 residues. CDR3 region: CASSPGQGYNEQFF. The CDR3, as DNA: TGTGCCAGCAGCCCGGGACAGGGGTACAATGAGCAGTTCTTC.

The gene calls are TRBV27 and TRBJ2-7; 10 bases agree with TRBD1. The V and J ends lost 6 bases and 1 base, in that order; junction bases with no gene match: 6. The CDR3 has 15 amino acids. Germline V lookup: CDR1 MNHEY, CDR2 SMNVEV (reference sequence). CDR3 amino acids: CASSAGTGVSYEQYF. As DNA, the CDR3 is TGTGCCAGCAGCGCCGGGACAGGGGTTTCCTACGAGCAGTACTTC.